This entry is about one T cell receptor beta chain. The sample belongs to a study of patients and donors after allogeneic stem cell transplantation. One entry per CDR3 protein, called by TCRdb with MiXCR from the RT-PCR reads. The data contain about a million distinct CDR3 sequences, roughly 18% of them seen just once; the ten biggest clones take up around 6%. The V gene lost 0 bases and the J gene lost 6 bases, with 11 bases spanning the gap. CDR1 is LGHDT and CDR2 is YNNKEL in the germline V gene (reference sequence). The CDR3 consists of 14 residues. This chain joins TRBV3-1 and TRBJ1-1; D gene ambiguous. Sequencing was done on a sample of blood, either unsorted or a sorted T cell fraction (not recorded which). The sequence was obtained from a human donor who was either an allogeneic HSCT recipient or a stem cell or donor lymphocyte infusion donor (not recorded which). It is not recorded whose cells these are; they may come from a transplant donor. This chain's CDR3 is CASSQESAVAEAFF. The CDR3 nucleotides are TGTGCCAGCAGCCAAGAATCAGCCGTTGCTGAAGCTTTCTTT.